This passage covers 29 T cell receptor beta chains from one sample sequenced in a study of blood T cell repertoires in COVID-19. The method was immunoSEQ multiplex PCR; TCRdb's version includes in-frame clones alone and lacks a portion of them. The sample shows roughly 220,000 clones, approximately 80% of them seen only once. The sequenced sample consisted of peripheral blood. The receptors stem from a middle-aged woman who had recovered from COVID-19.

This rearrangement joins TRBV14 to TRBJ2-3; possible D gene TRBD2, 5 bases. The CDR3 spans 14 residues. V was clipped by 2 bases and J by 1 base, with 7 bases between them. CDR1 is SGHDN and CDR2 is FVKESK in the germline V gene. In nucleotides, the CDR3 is TGTGCCAGCAGCCAATCGAGGGGCACAGATACGCAGTATTTT. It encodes CASSQSRGTDTQYF.

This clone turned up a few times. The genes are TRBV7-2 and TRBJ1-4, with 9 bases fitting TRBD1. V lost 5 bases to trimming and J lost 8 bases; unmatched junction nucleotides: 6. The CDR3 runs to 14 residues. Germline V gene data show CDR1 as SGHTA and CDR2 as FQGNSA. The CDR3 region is CASSLGQGGEKLFF. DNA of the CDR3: TGTGCCAGCAGCCTGGGACAGGGTGGGGAAAAACTGTTTTTT.

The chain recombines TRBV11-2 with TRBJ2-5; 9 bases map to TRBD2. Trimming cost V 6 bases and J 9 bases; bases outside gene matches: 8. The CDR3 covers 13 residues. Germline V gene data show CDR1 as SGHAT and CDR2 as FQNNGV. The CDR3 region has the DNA TGTGCCAGCAGGCGCGGGGGGGCCGTGGCCCAGTACTTC. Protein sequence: CASRRGGAVAQYF.

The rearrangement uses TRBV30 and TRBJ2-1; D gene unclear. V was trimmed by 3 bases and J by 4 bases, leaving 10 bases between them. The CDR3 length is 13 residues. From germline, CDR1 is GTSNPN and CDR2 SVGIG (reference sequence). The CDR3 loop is CAWSTTDYNEQFF. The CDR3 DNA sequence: TGTGCCTGGAGCACCACAGATTACAATGAGCAGTTCTTC.

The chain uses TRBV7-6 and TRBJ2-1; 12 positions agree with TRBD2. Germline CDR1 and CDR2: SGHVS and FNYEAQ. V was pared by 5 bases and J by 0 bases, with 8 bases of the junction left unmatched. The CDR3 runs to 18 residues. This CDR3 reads CASSRRPSGGVSYNEQFF. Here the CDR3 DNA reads TGTGCCAGCAGCCGTAGACCTAGCGGGGGGGTCTCCTACAATGAGCAGTTCTTC.

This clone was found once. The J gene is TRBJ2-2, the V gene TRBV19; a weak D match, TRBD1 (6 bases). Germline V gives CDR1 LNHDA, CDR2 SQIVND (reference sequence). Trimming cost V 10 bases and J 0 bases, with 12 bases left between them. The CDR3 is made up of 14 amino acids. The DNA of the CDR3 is TGTGCCACCTCGGGACAAACGAACACCGGGGAGCTGTTTTTT. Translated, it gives CATSGQTNTGELFF.

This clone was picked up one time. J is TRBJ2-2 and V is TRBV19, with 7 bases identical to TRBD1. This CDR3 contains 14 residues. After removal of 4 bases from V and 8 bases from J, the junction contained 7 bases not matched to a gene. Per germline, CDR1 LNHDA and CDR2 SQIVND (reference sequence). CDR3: CASSRSTGSGELFF. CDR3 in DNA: TGTGCCAGTAGTAGGTCGACAGGGTCGGGGGAGCTGTTTTTT.

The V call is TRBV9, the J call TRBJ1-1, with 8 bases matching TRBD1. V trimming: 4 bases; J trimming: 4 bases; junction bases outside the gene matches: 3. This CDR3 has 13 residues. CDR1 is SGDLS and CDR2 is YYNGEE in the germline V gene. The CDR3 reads CASSIDRGTEAFF. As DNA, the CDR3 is TGTGCCAGCAGCATCGACAGGGGCACTGAAGCTTTCTTT.

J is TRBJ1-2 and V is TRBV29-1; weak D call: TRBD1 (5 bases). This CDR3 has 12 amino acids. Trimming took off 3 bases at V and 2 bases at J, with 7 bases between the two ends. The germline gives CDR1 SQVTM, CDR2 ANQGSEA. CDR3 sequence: CSVDKGNYGYTF. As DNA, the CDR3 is TGCAGCGTTGACAAGGGGAACTATGGCTACACCTTC.

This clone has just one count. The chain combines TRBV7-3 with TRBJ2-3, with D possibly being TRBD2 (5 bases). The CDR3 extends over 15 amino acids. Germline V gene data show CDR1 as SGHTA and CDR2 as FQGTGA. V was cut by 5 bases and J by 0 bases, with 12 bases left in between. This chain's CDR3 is CASSPFGVSTDTQYF. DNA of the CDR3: TGTGCCAGCAGCCCCTTCGGGGTGAGCACAGATACGCAGTATTTT.

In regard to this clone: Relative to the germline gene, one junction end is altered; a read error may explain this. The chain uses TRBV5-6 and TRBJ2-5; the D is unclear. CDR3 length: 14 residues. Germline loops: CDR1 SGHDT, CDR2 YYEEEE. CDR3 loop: CASSPLQRREAQYF. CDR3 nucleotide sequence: TGTGCCAGCAGCCCATTACAAAGACGAGAGGCCCAGTACTTC.

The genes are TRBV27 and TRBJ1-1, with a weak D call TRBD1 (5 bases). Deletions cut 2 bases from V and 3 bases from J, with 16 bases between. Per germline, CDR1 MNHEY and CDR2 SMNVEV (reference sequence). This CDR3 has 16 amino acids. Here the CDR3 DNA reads TGTGCCAGCAGTTTAAGGTCAGGGCTTGTGGACACTGAAGCTTTCTTT. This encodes CASSLRSGLVDTEAFF.

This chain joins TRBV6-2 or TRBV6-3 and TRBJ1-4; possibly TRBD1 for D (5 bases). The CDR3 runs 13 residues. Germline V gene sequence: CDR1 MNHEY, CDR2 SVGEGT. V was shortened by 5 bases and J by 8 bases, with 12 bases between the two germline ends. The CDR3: CASSGGFREKLFF. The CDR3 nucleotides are TGTGCCAGCAGTGGGGGGTTCCGGGAAAAACTGTTTTTT.

CDR3 in DNA: TGTGCCAGCCTCCCGACAGGGGGCCTCTCCTACGAGCAGTACTTC. Translated, it gives CASLPTGGLSYEQYF. The chain carries TRBV6-6 and TRBJ2-7; 10 nucleotides agree with TRBD1. Germline CDR1 and CDR2: MNHNY and SVGAGI (reference sequence). Unmatched junction bases numbered 7, after V lost 8 bases and J lost 0 bases. The CDR3 sequence is 15 residues long.

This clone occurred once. In DNA, the CDR3 is TGTGCCAGCTCACGCTCGACAGGGTTGAACACTGAAGCTTTCTTT. Its protein is CASSRSTGLNTEAFF. The V and J genes are TRBV18 and TRBJ1-1, with TRBD1 matching over 7 bases. Trimming cost V 4 bases and J 0 bases; bases outside gene matches: 5. CDR1 and CDR2 from the germline V gene are KGHSH and LQKENI. The CDR3 is made up of 15 amino acids.

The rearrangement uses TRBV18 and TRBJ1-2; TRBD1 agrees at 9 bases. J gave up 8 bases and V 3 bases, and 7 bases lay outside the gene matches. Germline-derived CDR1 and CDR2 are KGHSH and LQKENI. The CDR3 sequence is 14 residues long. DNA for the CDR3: TGTGCCAGCTCACCGGGGACAGGGACGAAGGGCTACACCTTC. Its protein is CASSPGTGTKGYTF.

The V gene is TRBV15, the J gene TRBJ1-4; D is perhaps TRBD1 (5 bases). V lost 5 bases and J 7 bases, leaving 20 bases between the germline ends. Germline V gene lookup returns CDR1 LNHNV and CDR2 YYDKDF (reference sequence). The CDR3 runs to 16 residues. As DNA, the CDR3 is TGTGCCACCAGCGATGGGCGGGGCCGGGGTGGTGAAAAACTGTTTTTT. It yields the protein CATSDGRGRGGEKLFF.

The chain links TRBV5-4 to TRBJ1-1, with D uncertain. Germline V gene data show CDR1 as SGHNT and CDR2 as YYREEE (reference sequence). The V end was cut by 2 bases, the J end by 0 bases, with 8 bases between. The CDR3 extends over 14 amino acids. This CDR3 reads CASSFDILNTEAFF. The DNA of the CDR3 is TGTGCCAGCAGCTTCGACATCTTGAACACTGAAGCTTTCTTT.

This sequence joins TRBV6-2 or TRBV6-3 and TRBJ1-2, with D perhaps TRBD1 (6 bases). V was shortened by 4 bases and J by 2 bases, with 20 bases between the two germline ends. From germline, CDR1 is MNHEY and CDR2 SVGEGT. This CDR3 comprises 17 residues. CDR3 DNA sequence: TGTGCCAGCAGTTTTAGCCTCCGGGACAAGGAGAACTATGGCTACACCTTC. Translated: CASSFSLRDKENYGYTF.

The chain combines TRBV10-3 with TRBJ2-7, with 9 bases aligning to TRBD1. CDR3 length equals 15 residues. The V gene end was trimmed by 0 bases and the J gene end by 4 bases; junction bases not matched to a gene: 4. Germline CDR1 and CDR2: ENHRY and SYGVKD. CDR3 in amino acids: CAISESRGQGYEQYF. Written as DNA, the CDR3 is TGTGCCATCAGTGAGTCCCGGGGACAGGGATACGAGCAGTACTTC.

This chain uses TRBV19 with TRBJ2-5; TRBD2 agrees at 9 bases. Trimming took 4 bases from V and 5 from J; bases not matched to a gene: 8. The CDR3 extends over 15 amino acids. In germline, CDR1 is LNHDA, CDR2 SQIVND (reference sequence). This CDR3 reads CASSTGGGARETQYF. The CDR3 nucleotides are TGTGCCAGTAGTACTGGCGGGGGGGCCAGGGAGACCCAGTACTTC.

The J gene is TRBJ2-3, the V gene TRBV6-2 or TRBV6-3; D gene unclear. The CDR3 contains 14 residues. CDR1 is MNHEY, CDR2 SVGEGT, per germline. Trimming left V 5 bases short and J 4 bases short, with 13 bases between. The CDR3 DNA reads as TGTGCCAGCAGTCTAGTCTCATCTTCAGATACGCAGTATTTT. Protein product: CASSLVSSSDTQYF.

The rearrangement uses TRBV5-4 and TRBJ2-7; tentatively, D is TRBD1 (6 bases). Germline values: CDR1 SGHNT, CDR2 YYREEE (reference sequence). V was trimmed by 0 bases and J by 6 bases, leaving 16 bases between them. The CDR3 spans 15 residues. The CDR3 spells CASSLASTGTFEQYF. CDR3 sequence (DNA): TGTGCCAGCAGCTTGGCTTCTACGGGGACATTCGAGCAGTACTTC.

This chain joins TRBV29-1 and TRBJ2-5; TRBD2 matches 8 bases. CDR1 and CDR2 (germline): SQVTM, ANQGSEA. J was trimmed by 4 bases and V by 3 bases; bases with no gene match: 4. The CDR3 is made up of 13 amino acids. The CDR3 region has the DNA TGCAGCGTTGATCTAGCGGGCAGAGAGACCCAGTACTTC. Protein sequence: CSVDLAGRETQYF.

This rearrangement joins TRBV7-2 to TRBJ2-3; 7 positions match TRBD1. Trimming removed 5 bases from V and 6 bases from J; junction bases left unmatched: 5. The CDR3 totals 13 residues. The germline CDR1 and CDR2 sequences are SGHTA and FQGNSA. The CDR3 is CASSQDRVDTQYF. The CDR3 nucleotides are TGTGCCAGCAGCCAAGACAGGGTTGATACGCAGTATTTT.

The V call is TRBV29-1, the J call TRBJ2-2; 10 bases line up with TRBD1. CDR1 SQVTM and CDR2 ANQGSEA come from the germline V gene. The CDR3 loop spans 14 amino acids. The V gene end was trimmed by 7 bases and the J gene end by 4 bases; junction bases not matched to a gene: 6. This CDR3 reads CSGMTGGSTGELFF. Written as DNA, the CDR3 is TGCAGCGGAATGACAGGGGGCTCCACCGGGGAGCTGTTTTTT.

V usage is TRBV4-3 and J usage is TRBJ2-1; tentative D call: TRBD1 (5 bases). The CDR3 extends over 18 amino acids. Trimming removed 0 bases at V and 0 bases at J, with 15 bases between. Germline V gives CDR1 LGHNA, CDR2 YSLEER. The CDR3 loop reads CASSQESTLGASYNEQFF. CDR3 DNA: TGCGCCAGCAGCCAAGAATCAACTTTAGGGGCCTCCTACAATGAGCAGTTCTTC.

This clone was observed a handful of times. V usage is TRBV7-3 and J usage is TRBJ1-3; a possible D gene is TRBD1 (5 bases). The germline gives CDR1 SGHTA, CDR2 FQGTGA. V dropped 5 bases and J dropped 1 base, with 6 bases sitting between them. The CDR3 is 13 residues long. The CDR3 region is CASSTGSGNTIYF. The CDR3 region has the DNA TGTGCCAGCAGCACAGGTTCTGGAAACACCATATATTTT.

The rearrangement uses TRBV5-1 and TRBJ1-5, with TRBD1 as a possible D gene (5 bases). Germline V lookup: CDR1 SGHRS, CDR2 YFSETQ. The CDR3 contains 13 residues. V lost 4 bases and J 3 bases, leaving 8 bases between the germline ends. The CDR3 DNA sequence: TGCGCCAGCAGCGGAGGGGACAATCAGCCCCAGCATTTT. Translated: CASSGGDNQPQHF.